This T cell receptor (beta chain) was obtained from a study of T cells in Graves' hyperthyroidism and ophthalmopathy. Whole-study findings and limits: Peripheral blood also featured most of the thyroid clonotypes expanded above 0.001.

What was amplified from RNA transcripts were TCR beta CDR3 regions. A set of HTBI primers served as the primers for a first-round RT-PCR of the TCR CDR3. TCRdb ran MiXCR on the multiplex PCR reads and lists one entry per CDR3 protein. The sample holds about half a million distinct CDR3 sequences, about 20% seen once. Details on this clonotype: The antigen is undetermined.

For ophthalmopathy patients, the Clinical Activity Score was at least 3 and the NOSPECS grade at least 4; duration was under 3 months. The study left out patients who had uncontrolled infection, other autoimmune disease, pregnancy or lactation. Used for diagnoses were clinical symptoms, serum thyroxine and TRAb, thyroid ultrasound and orbital computed tomography. The CDR3 spans 15 residues. V was pared by 1 base and J by 4 bases, with 13 bases between. Germline CDR1 SGHDN, CDR2 FVKESK. The origin of this receptor is a woman between 70 and 85 years old with Graves' ophthalmopathy. The chain employs TRBV14 and TRBJ1-1; D is possibly TRBD1 (6 bases). Source material: blood. The CDR3 DNA sequence: TGTGCCAGCAGCCAAGTCACAGGGTGGGGCACTGAAGCTTTCTTT. Translation: CASSQVTGWGTEAFF. Looking up the rest from reference TRBV14 and TRBJ1-1 gives the full variable domain: EAGVTQFPSHSVIEKGQTVTLRCDPISGHDNLYWYRRVMGKEIKFLLHFVKESKQDESGMPNNRFLAERTGGTYSTLKVQPAELEDSGVYFCASSQVTGWGTEAFFGQGTRLTVV.